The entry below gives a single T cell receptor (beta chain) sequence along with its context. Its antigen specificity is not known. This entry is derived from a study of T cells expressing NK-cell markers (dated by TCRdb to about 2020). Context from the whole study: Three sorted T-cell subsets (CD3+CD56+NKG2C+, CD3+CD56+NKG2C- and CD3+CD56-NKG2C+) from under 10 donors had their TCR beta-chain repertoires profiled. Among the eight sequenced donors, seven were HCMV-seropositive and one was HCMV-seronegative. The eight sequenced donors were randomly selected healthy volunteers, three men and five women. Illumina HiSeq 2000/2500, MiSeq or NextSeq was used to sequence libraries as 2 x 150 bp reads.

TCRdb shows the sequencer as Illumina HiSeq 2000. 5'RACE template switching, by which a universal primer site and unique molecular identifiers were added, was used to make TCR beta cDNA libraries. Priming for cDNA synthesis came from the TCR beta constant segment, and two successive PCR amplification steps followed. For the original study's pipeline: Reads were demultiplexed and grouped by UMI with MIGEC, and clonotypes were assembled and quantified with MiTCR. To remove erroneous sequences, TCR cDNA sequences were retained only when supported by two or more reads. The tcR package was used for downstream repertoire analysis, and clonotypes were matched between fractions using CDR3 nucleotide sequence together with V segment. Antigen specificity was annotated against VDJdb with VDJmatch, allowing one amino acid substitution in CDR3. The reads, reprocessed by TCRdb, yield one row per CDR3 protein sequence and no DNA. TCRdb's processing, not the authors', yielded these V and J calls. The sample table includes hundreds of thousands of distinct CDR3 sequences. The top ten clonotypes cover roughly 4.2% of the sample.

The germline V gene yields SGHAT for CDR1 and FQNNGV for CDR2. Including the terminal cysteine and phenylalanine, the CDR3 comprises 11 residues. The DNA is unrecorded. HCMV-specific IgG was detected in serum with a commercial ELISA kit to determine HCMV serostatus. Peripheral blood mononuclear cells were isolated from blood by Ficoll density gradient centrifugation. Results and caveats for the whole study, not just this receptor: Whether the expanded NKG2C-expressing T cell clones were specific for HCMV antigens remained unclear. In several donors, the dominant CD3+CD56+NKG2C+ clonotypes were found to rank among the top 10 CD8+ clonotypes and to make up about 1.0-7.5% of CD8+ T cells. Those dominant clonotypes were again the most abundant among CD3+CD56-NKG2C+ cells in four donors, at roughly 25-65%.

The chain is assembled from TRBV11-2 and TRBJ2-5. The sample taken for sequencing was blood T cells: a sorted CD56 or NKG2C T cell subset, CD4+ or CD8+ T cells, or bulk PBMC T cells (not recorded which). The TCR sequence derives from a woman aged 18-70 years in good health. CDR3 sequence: CASSLDETQYF.